This T cell receptor beta chain appears in the sequencing data of a study of regulatory T cells in long-lasting Graves disease. Findings of the study overall: Relative to new patients (966), persistent patients exhibited greater sharing of public clonotypes (more than 2,500).

The sample holds many counts of this clonotype. What it recognizes is unknown. Building the TCR beta libraries relied on iRepertoire HTBI primers, and CDR3 regions underwent Arm-PCR. A single record per CDR3 protein comes from TCRdb applying MiXCR to the multiplex PCR reads. The table lists hundreds of thousands of distinct CDR3 sequences, 15% to 20% of them singletons. Time point in this sample: newly diagnosed GD, antithyroid drugs for less than 3 months. With RNA extracted from PBMCs as input, the TCR library was made. The same specimen was also included in a second study, on T cells in Graves' hyperthyroidism and ophthalmopathy. That work contributes: HTBI primers were employed in a first-round RT-PCR of the TCR CDR3.

This sequence was found in a woman aged 35-65 years with Graves disease. The specimen was peripheral blood mononuclear cells (PBMCs), collected at new diagnosis, from a patient treated with antithyroid drugs.

CDR3 nucleotide sequence: TGTGCCAGCAGTTCTCCCTTTAGCGGGGCCTACGAGCAGTACTTC. It codes for CASSSPFSGAYEQYF. The chain combines TRBV6-5 with TRBJ2-7, with 8 bases aligning to TRBD2. V shed 4 bases and J 2 bases; nucleotides not matched to a gene: 7. Germline V CDR1 and CDR2: MNHEY, SVGAGI. This CDR3 is built from 15 residues.